This TCR beta chain was sequenced for a study of PD-1 blockade in mismatch repair-deficient tumors. The TCR-sequenced patients were a few responders to pembrolizumab. Sequencing used immunoSEQ multiplex PCR; TCRdb keeps in-frame clones, though not all of them. The sample carries roughly 130,000 clones, 88% recorded once. CDR1 is MNHEY and CDR2 is SMNVEV in the germline V gene (reference sequence). The CDR3 totals 15 residues. The sample consisted of peripheral blood, taken 72 weeks after starting pembrolizumab. The clonotype comes from an adult with mismatch repair-deficient cancer. This chain uses TRBV27 with TRBJ2-5; 7 positions match TRBD1. The J call could be wrong; TRBJ2-7 is a better fit for the DNA end. The CDR3 spells CASSLSGTALAEQYF. CDR3 nucleotides: TGTGCCAGCAGTTTATCGGGGACAGCCCTGGCCGAGCAGTACTTC.